These 9 T cell receptor beta chains originate from one sample sequenced in a study of vaccination and CD4 T cells after COVID-19. Cultured CD4+ T cell DNA was sequenced using the Oncomine TCR Beta short-read assay. TCRdb reanalysed the PCR reads using MiXCR and keeps one entry per CDR3 protein. The table lists 10,000 to 15,000 distinct CDR3 sequences, around three fifths of them singletons, with about 12% in the top ten. Documented treatment: roughly 10-day PBMC culture with coronavirus spike peptide pools or control peptides (ViraFEST assay). These TCRs are of unknown antigen specificity. Sequencing was done on a sample of CD4+ T cells from blood, cultured in vitro. The origin of the receptors is a human donor who had recovered from COVID-19.

The chain combines TRBV27 with TRBJ2-1, with 8 nucleotides matching TRBD2. V was pared by 6 bases and J by 7 bases, with 11 bases of the junction left unmatched. This CDR3 region has 15 residues. Germline V gives CDR1 MNHEY, CDR2 SMNVEV (reference sequence). DNA for the CDR3: TGTGCCAGCAGGCCCACTAGCGGTACGTGGAATGAGCAGTTCTTC. Amino acid sequence: CASRPTSGTWNEQFF.

This clonotype is judged medium-sized. The chain employs TRBV19 and TRBJ1-1; TRBD1 agrees at 9 bases. V gave up 4 bases and J gave up 6 bases; unmatched junction bases: 6. CDR1 LNHDA and CDR2 SQIVND come from the germline V gene (reference sequence). The CDR3 is 14 amino acids. CDR3 sequence reads: CASSRGQGTAEAFF. The CDR3 DNA reads as TGTGCCAGTAGTAGGGGACAGGGTACTGCTGAAGCTTTCTTT.

This clonotype has more than one count but fewer than ten. The rearrangement uses TRBV10-3 and TRBJ1-5; D may be TRBD1 (5 bases). CDR1 ENHRY and CDR2 SYGVKD come from the germline V gene. The germline V and J ends were trimmed by 3 bases and 0 bases, with 12 bases remaining between them. The CDR3 covers 16 residues. The CDR3 protein is CAISEGTLYSNQPQHF. The DNA for the CDR3 is TGTGCCATCAGTGAAGGGACCCTATATAGCAATCAGCCCCAGCATTTT.

The chain is built from TRBV18 and TRBJ2-5, with 7 bases lining up with TRBD2. The CDR3 has 13 amino acids. CDR1 is KGHSH and CDR2 is LQKENI in the germline V gene. Trimming at V came to 5 bases and at J to 7 bases, leaving 7 bases not matched to a gene. For the CDR3, the DNA is TGTGCCAGCTCAACAACGGGGGAGGGGACCCAGTACTTC. It encodes CASSTTGEGTQYF.

The chain employs TRBV14 and TRBJ2-5; D gene ambiguous. Trimming cost V 1 base and J 4 bases, with 10 bases left between them. CDR3 size: 14 residues. Germline V gene lookup returns CDR1 SGHDN and CDR2 FVKESK. CDR3 in amino acids: CASSQGARSETQYF. Here the CDR3 DNA reads TGTGCCAGCAGCCAAGGGGCTAGGTCAGAGACCCAGTACTTC.

This clonotype has a handful of counts. The rearrangement uses TRBV7-8 and TRBJ2-5; 14 nucleotides line up with TRBD2. Germline V gene sequence: CDR1 SGHVS, CDR2 FQNEAQ. The length of the CDR3 is 16 residues. The V gene end was trimmed by 3 bases and the J gene end by 2 bases; junction bases not matched to a gene: 2. CDR3 sequence reads: CASSLGLAGEQETQYF. CDR3 in DNA: TGTGCCAGCAGCTTGGGACTAGCGGGGGAACAAGAGACCCAGTACTTC.

This chain uses TRBV6-2 or TRBV6-3 with TRBJ2-7; weak D call: TRBD1 (5 bases). The CDR3 has 14 amino acids. Trimming cost V 4 bases and J 0 bases, with 10 bases left between them. Germline assignment: CDR1 MNHEY and CDR2 SVGEGT. CDR3 DNA: TGTGCCAGCAGTTTCAGGGTGAGCTCCTACGAGCAGTACTTC. Its translation is CASSFRVSSYEQYF.

This clonotype has just one count. The chain combines TRBV5-6 with TRBJ1-6, with 9 nucleotides matching TRBD1. Germline CDR1 and CDR2: SGHDT and YYEEEE. V lost 4 bases to trimming and J lost 9 bases; unmatched junction nucleotides: 8. This CDR3 has 15 amino acids. The CDR3 coding sequence is TGTGCCAGCAGCCGCGACAGGGGGGAGCGTTCACCCCTCCACTTT. Its translation: CASSRDRGERSPLHF.

The chain combines TRBV20-1 with TRBJ2-3; 11 positions match TRBD2. The J segment lost 4 bases and the V segment lost 3 bases, leaving 3 bases of the junction unmatched. CDR3 size: 14 residues. Germline V gene data show CDR1 as DFQATT and CDR2 as SNEGSKA (reference sequence). The CDR3 nucleotides are TGCAGTGCTAGGGGGACTAGCGGTGCAGATACGCAGTATTTT. Translating gives CSARGTSGADTQYF.